This T cell receptor beta chain was captured by sequencing in a study of beta chain features in type 1 diabetes. Regarding the study as a whole: Type 1 diabetes patients had moderately but significantly shorter TCRB CDR3s in all four CD4+ subsets.

This CDR3 has 15 residues. Germline assignment: CDR1 ENHRY and CDR2 SYGVKD. V lost 6 bases, J lost 2 bases, and 14 bases lay in between. Sampling consisted of one heparinised blood draw per donor, averaging roughly 0.12 L. A sort by CD45RO/CCR7/CD25/CD127/CD95/CD27 yielded CD4+ naive, central memory, regulatory and stem cell-like memory cells. Sequencing targeted expressed TCRB transcripts, as all isolated RNA had been reverse transcribed. Measured with immunoSEQ multiplex PCR; TCRdb has only the in-frame clones, and not every one. Of 600,000 to 700,000 clones listed, around 12% are singletons. Points on this clone: Its antigen is not known.

This chain uses TRBV10-3 with TRBJ1-3; weak D call: TRBD1 (5 bases). This sequence was found in a man aged 30 to 39 with type 1 diabetes. The sample comprised naive CD4+ T cells from blood. For the CDR3, the DNA is TGTGCCATCAGCCCTTGGGACGTTGCTGGAAACACCATATATTTT. This gives the protein CAISPWDVAGNTIYF.